The rows below give T cell receptor beta chains drawn from one sample of a study of resident and recirculating memory T cells in vitiligo. Only in-frame clones appear in the TCRdb table, and some are missing; sequencing was by immunoSEQ multiplex PCR. The table lists fewer than 85,000 clones, about 92% of them singletons, with approximately 4.8% in the top ten. The sample comprised blood. The source of these receptors is a male donor with vitiligo. Each CDR3 is given with its conserved first and last residue. D genes are given only for firm matches. Clone size is shown for a subset of rows, as once, few, many or a class of expanded clone.

J gene	D gene	clone size	V gene	CDR3 protein	CDR3 DNA
TRBJ2-3	.	.	TRBV7-9	CASSLTGTDTQYF	TGTGCCAGCAGCTTGACAGGCACAGATACGCAGTATTTT
TRBJ2-3	.	.	TRBV29-1	CSGVGGATDTQYF	TGCAGCGGAGTTGGTGGGGCCACAGATACGCAGTATTTT
TRBJ1-1	.	once	TRBV5-1	CASSPGGATNTEAFF	TGCGCCAGCAGCCCCGGGGGGGCGACGAACACTGAAGCTTTCTTT
TRBJ1-3	TRBD1	.	TRBV5-1	CASSWDRPSGNTIYF	TGCGCCAGCAGCTGGGACAGGCCCTCTGGAAACACCATATATTTT
TRBJ2-5	.	.	TRBV7-2	CASSPWGGQGETQYF	TGTGCCAGCAGCCCCTGGGGGGGGCAAGGAGAGACCCAGTACTTC
TRBJ2-7	TRBD2	.	TRBV11-2	CASSFPTSGLYEQYF	TGTGCCAGCAGCTTCCCGACTAGCGGGTTATACGAGCAGTACTTC
TRBJ1-1	.	.	TRBV6-5	CASSYSIRLGDTEAFF	TGTGCCAGCAGTTACTCGATCAGGCTCGGGGACACTGAAGCTTTCTTT
TRBJ2-1	TRBD2	.	TRBV5-1	CASSQAGPTYNEQFF	TGCGCCAGCTCTCAAGCGGGGCCAACCTACAATGAGCAGTTCTTC
TRBJ1-5	.	.	TRBV5-5	CASTAGDLRPQHF	TGTGCCAGCACCGCCGGGGACTTACGGCCCCAGCATTTT
TRBJ2-7	TRBD2	once	TRBV2	CASSLSGGYEQYF	TGTGCCAGCAGTCTTAGCGGGGGCTACGAGCAGTACTTC
TRBJ2-7	TRBD2	.	TRBV4-2	CASSLVAGGALWEQYF	TGTGCCAGCAGCCTCGTAGCGGGAGGTGCCCTCTGGGAGCAGTACTTC
TRBJ2-7	.	once	TRBV7-2	CASSLALSGEQYF	TGTGCCAGCAGCTTAGCTCTCAGCGGCGAGCAGTACTTC
TRBJ2-3	TRBD2	.	TRBV28	CASSFPWGGRSPDTQYF	TGTGCCAGCAGTTTTCCTTGGGGCGGGAGGTCACCAGATACGCAGTATTTT
TRBJ1-2	.	.	TRBV7-2	CASTPAFAQGPYGYTF	TGTGCCAGCACCCCAGCGTTCGCACAGGGTCCCTATGGCTACACCTTC
TRBJ2-7	TRBD1	.	TRBV19	CASSAGQGGSYEQYF	TGTGCCAGTAGTGCCGGACAGGGCGGCTCCTACGAGCAGTACTTT
TRBJ1-2	.	.	TRBV27	CASSFLGQGRDYGYTF	TGTGCCAGCAGTTTTTTGGGCCAGGGGCGGGACTATGGCTACACCTTC
TRBJ2-7	TRBD2	once	TRBV19	CASSIGTSGRLYF	TGTGCCAGTAGTATAGGGACTAGCGGGAGGCTTTACTTC
TRBJ2-7	.	.	TRBV7-9	CASSPGLLSYEQYF	TGTGCCAGCAGCCCAGGACTACTCTCCTACGAGCAGTACTTC
TRBJ2-1	TRBD2	.	TRBV2	CASSESSGNNEQFF	TGTGCCAGCAGTGAATCTAGCGGGAACAATGAGCAGTTCTTC
TRBJ2-5	TRBD2	.	TRBV6-6	CASTHEGLAVVPQYF	TGTGCCAGCACCCATGAGGGACTAGCGGTGGTTCCCCAGTACTTC
TRBJ2-2	.	.	TRBV7-3	CASSVQGHLGNAGELFF	TGTGCCAGCAGCGTCCAGGGGCATCTCGGTAACGCCGGGGAGCTGTTTTTT
TRBJ2-5	TRBD1	few	TRBV19	CASSMGTGGQETQYF	TGTGCCAGTAGTATGGGGACAGGGGGACAAGAGACCCAGTACTTC
TRBJ2-1	TRBD2	.	TRBV9	CASSVGSGTYNEQFF	TGTGCCAGCAGCGTAGGTAGCGGGACCTACAATGAGCAGTTCTTC
TRBJ2-3	TRBD2	.	TRBV6-5	CASSSPTSGRAGKYF	TGTGCCAGCAGTTCTCCTACTAGCGGGAGGGCCGGAAAGTATTTT
TRBJ1-2	.	.	TRBV4-1	CASSRLEDGMANGYTF	TGCGCCAGCAGCCGGCTGGAGGATGGAATGGCAAATGGCTACACCTTC
TRBJ1-1	.	.	TRBV5-1	CASSWGDGTEAFF	TGCGCCAGCAGCTGGGGAGACGGCACTGAAGCTTTCTTT
TRBJ1-1	TRBD1	.	TRBV13	CASRQIQGAVEAFF	TGTGCCAGCAGGCAAATACAGGGGGCGGTTGAAGCTTTCTTT
TRBJ2-7	TRBD2	.	TRBV27	CASSLRGRATYEQYF	TGTGCCAGCAGTTTACGTGGGAGGGCGACCTACGAGCAGTACTTC
TRBJ1-2	TRBD1	.	TRBV5-1	CASSEGQGAFGYTF	TGCGCCAGCAGCGAGGGACAGGGGGCATTCGGCTACACCTTC
TRBJ2-7	.	.	TRBV7-9	CASSAGRAYEQYF	TGTGCCAGCAGTGCGGGGAGAGCCTACGAGCAGTACTTC
TRBJ2-7	.	few	TRBV15	CATSRRGLREYEQYF	TGTGCCACCAGCAGGCGGGGCCTCCGAGAGTACGAGCAGTACTTC
TRBJ2-7	.	.	TRBV23-1	CASSRRRGNIPYEQYF	TGCGCCAGCAGTCGGCGCAGGGGAAATATACCCTACGAGCAGTACTTC
TRBJ2-2	.	.	TRBV18	CASSPAVTGELFF	TGTGCCAGCTCACCAGCGGTCACCGGGGAGCTGTTTTTT
TRBJ2-1	.	.	TRBV5-1	CASSSGASSYNEQFF	TGCGCCAGCAGCTCTGGGGCCAGCTCCTACAATGAGCAGTTCTTC
TRBJ2-7	.	.	TRBV18	CASSPATVSYEQYF	TGTGCCAGCTCACCCGCGACAGTCTCCTACGAGCAGTACTTC
TRBJ2-7	TRBD2	.	TRBV18	CASSPPWSASGTYEQYF	TGTGCCAGCTCACCACCTTGGTCCGCTAGCGGGACCTACGAGCAGTACTTC
TRBJ2-3	.	.	TRBV4-2	CASSLNGFYTDTQYF	TGTGCCAGCAGCCTCAACGGGTTTTACACAGATACGCAGTATTTT
TRBJ1-5	.	.	TRBV5-4	CASSLSGSNQPQHF	TGTGCCAGCAGCTTGTCGGGGAGCAATCAGCCCCAGCATTTT
TRBJ2-5	TRBD2	.	TRBV7-8	CASSLVLAGPAQETQYF	TGTGCCAGCAGCTTAGTACTAGCGGGACCCGCCCAAGAGACCCAGTACTTC
TRBJ2-7	TRBD2	.	TRBV27	CASSLKGGLAGGIEQYF	TGTGCCAGCAGTTTAAAGGGGGGACTAGCGGGAGGGATCGAGCAGTACTTC
TRBJ2-3	TRBD2	.	TRBV7-9	CASSLSGWGLLDDTQYF	TGTGCCAGCAGCTTAAGCGGCTGGGGACTATTGGACGATACGCAGTATTTT
TRBJ1-5	.	.	TRBV21-1	CASSKLSGTGRWRNQPQHF	TGTGCCAGCAGCAAATTATCCGGGACAGGGAGGTGGCGCAATCAGCCCCAGCATTTT